These 30 T cell receptor beta chains were all obtained from the same sample, sequenced in a study of CD8+ T cells in alopecia areata. Extraction and reverse transcription of RNA yielded cDNA as the sequencing template. The protocol was immunoSEQ multiplex PCR, while the TCRdb copy is restricted to in-frame clones and leaves out a portion. The data show more than 90,000 clones, none appearing only once, with around 19% held by the ten largest. The sample comprised lesional skin. These receptors were collected from a C3H/HeJ mouse with alopecia areata. Mouse strain MHC haplotype: H2-k.

Turning to this clone: Germline and genes: mouse. Coverage ceases 4 residues before the CDR3 finishes, and the germline J gene fills in the end. This rearrangement joins TRBV13-3 to TRBJ2-5; a possible D gene is TRBD1 (7 bases). Germline CDR1 reads NNHDY; CDR2 reads SYVADS. This CDR3 is 14 amino acids long. The CDR3 bases that were read are TGTGCCAGCAGTGATGGAAGGGGGCCGGAC. It encodes CASSDGRGPD. The full CDR3 sequence reads CASSDGRGPDTQYF.

This clone has only a few counts. TCRdb's protein sequence differs at residue 12 from the translated DNA; the protein presented here follows the DNA. Genes here carry mouse names. The CDR3 end falls 3 residues outside the read, so it is completed with the germline J gene. The chain joins TRBV13-1 to TRBJ1-6; 8 bases fit TRBD1. TRBJ1-6 belongs to the ORF category, with a function that is uncertain. Germline CDR1 and CDR2: NSHNY and SYGAGN. CDR3 length equals 15 residues. Trimming removed 0 bases from V and 9 bases from J; junction bases left unmatched: 5. The CDR3 DNA, read in part, is TGTGCCAGCAGTGATGCAGGGGGCGAGGTTTCGCCC. Its translation is CASSDAGGEVSP. The entire CDR3 reads CASSDAGGEVSPLYF.

There are a few counts of this clone. The genes are named according to mouse. The read ends 4 residues before the CDR3 terminus; that terminus is restored from the germline J gene. The V call is TRBV1, the J call TRBJ1-2; 8 bases map to TRBD1. The ends lost 5 bases at V and 4 bases at J; junction bases unmatched: 6. Germline assignment: CDR1 NSQYPW and CDR2 LRSPGD (reference sequence). The CDR3 is 14 residues long. The CDR3 bases that were read are TGCACCTGCAGTCACGGACAGGGAGCCTCC. This sequence encodes CTCSHGQGAS. The entire CDR3 protein is CTCSHGQGASDYTF.

Details on this clone: Germline and genes: mouse. Read data end 4 residues before the CDR3 end; the end is taken from the germline J gene. The chain combines TRBV1 with TRBJ2-1, with 10 bases that match TRBD1. The CDR3 covers 16 residues. CDR1 NSQYPW and CDR2 LRSPGD come from the germline V gene (reference sequence). The junction had 4 bases not matched to a gene; V was cut back by 3 bases and J by 2 bases. CDR3 region: CTCSAGTGVYYAEQFF. The DNA read from the CDR3 is TGCACCTGCAGTGCTGGGACAGGGGTCTACTATGCT.

This clone was found a few times. These gene names are mouse names. Read sequence stops 4 residues before the CDR3 end, and the germline J gene provides the missing end. The rearrangement links TRBV13-3 to TRBJ1-2; D might be TRBD1 (6 bases). The V end was cut by 1 base, the J end by 0 bases, with 13 bases between. This CDR3 comprises 16 residues. The germline CDR1 and CDR2 sequences are NNHDY and SYVADS. CDR3 protein: CASSDLRDNTNSDYTF. The sequenced part of the CDR3 DNA is TGTGCCAGCAGTGATTTACGGGACAACACAAACTCC.

In its sample, this clone was seen a few times. Genes here carry mouse names. The read ends 4 residues early relative to the CDR3; the germline J gene fills the gap. The chain has TRBV19 and TRBJ1-1, with TRBD1 identical over 8 bases. There are 12 residues in the CDR3. The germline V gene has CDR1 FNHDT and CDR2 SITEND (reference sequence). CDR3 sequence reads: CASSNRGSEVFF. CDR3 bases read: TGTGCCAGCAGTAACAGGGGGTCA.

As regards this clone: Gene names are mouse gene names. The read finishes 4 residues shy of the CDR3 end, and the germline J gene is used to complete it. The chain joins TRBV13-3 to TRBJ2-1; TRBD1 agrees at 10 bases. The germline gives CDR1 NNHDY, CDR2 SYVADS. CDR3 length equals 14 residues. This CDR3 reads CASRSGTGVAEQFF. CDR3 DNA, as far as it was read: TGTGCCAGCAGATCCGGGACAGGGGTAGCT.

This clone was observed a few times. The genes and germline here are from mouse. The read falls 4 residues short of the CDR3 end, and the missing part is taken from the germline J gene. This rearrangement joins TRBV1 to TRBJ1-4; 9 positions match TRBD1. Germline CDR1 reads NSQYPW; CDR2 reads LRSPGD (reference sequence). V trimming: 0 bases; J trimming: 5 bases; junction bases outside the gene matches: 4. The CDR3 length is 16 residues. CDR3 protein: CTCSADPGTGNERLFF. Partial CDR3 DNA: TGCACCTGCAGTGCAGATCCTGGGACAGGGAACGAA.

On this clone itself: The protein listed by TCRdb differs at residue 13 from the translated DNA, so the DNA translation is shown. The gene symbols are mouse symbols. The missing CDR3 end, 3 residues past where the read stops, is filled in from the germline J gene. The chain carries TRBV13-3 and TRBJ1-3; 7 bases line up with TRBD1. CDR3 size: 16 residues. CDR1 and CDR2 (germline): NNHDY, SYVADS. V shed 4 bases, J shed 0 bases, and the junction held 7 bases outside the gene matches. The part of the CDR3 DNA that was read is TGTGCCAGCAGTAACCGGGACAGCCCTTCTGGAAATACG. Protein sequence: CASSNRDSPSGNT. The complete CDR3 sequence is CASSNRDSPSGNTLYF. The whole variable domain, filled in from reference TRBV13-3 and TRBJ1-3, reads EAAVTQSPRSKVAVTGGKVTLSCHQTNNHDYMYWYRQDTGHGLRLIHYSYVADSTEKGDIPDGYKASRPSQENFSLILELASLSQTAVYFCASSNRDSPSGNTLYFGEGSRLIVV.

This clone has more than one count but fewer than ten. Any gene name here is a mouse gene name. The read terminates 4 residues ahead of where the CDR3 ends, so the germline J gene completes it. The genes are TRBV13-3 and TRBJ2-5; the match to TRBD2 covers 11 bases. The CDR3 consists of 16 residues. CDR1 is NNHDY and CDR2 is SYVADS in the germline V gene. V shed 2 bases and J 2 bases; nucleotides not matched to a gene: 4. This CDR3 reads CASSDWTGGPQDTQYF. The covered CDR3 bases are TGTGCCAGCAGTGACTGGACTGGGGGGCCCCAAGAC. Looking up the rest from reference TRBV13-3 and TRBJ2-5 gives the full variable domain: EAAVTQSPRSKVAVTGGKVTLSCHQTNNHDYMYWYRQDTGHGLRLIHYSYVADSTEKGDIPDGYKASRPSQENFSLILELASLSQTAVYFCASSDWTGGPQDTQYFGPGTRLLVL.

Note on this clone: Mouse gene names apply. The CDR3 is cut off 4 residues early in the read; its end comes from the germline J gene. This chain joins TRBV1 and TRBJ2-1; TRBD1 aligns across 9 bases. The ends lost 0 bases at V and 2 bases at J; junction bases unmatched: 5. This CDR3 has 17 residues. CDR1 and CDR2 from the germline V gene are NSQYPW and LRSPGD (reference sequence). CDR3 amino acids: CTCSADPGQGDYAEQFF. CDR3 bases read: TGCACCTGCAGTGCAGATCCGGGACAGGGAGACTATGCT.

This clone came up a few times. Germline and genes here are mouse. The observed sequence ends 4 residues before the CDR3 terminus, with the missing tail filled in from the germline J gene. This chain links TRBV13-3 with TRBJ1-4; D possibly corresponds to TRBD1 (6 bases). Germline V gene sequence: CDR1 NNHDY, CDR2 SYVADS. Deletions cut 4 bases from V and 1 base from J, with 14 bases between. This CDR3 is 16 amino acids long. This chain's CDR3 is CASSFLQGASNERLFF. The DNA read from the CDR3 is TGTGCCAGCAGTTTCCTACAGGGAGCTTCCAACGAA.

Regarding this clone: Gene names and germline refer to mouse. Read coverage stops 4 residues before the CDR3 terminus; the germline J gene supplies the remainder. V and J are TRBV1 and TRBJ2-2; D ambiguous. CDR3 length: 14 residues. The germline V and J ends were trimmed by 6 bases and 0 bases, with 8 bases remaining between them. Germline assignment: CDR1 NSQYPW and CDR2 LRSPGD (reference sequence). CDR3 sequence reads: CTCRKAANTGQLYF. The sequenced CDR3 bases are TGCACCTGCAGAAAAGCAGCAAACACCGGG.

In its sample, this clone was seen a few times. Gene and germline names: mouse. The CDR3 end lies 4 residues beyond the end of the read and is filled in from the germline J gene. The chain recombines TRBV19 with TRBJ2-7; 7 positions agree with TRBD1. This CDR3 has 14 residues. From germline, CDR1 is FNHDT and CDR2 SITEND (reference sequence). The CDR3 bases that were read are TGTGCCAGCAGTATAGGGGGACAGAATTAT. It translates to CASSIGGQNY. The whole CDR3 is CASSIGGQNYEQYF.

Note on this clone: Gene names and germline refer to mouse. Read sequence stops 4 residues before the CDR3 end, and the germline J gene provides the missing end. The V and J genes are TRBV1 and TRBJ2-2; D unclear. This CDR3 spans 14 amino acids. The V end was cut by 2 bases, the J end by 2 bases, with 6 bases between. The V gene's germline CDR1 is NSQYPW and CDR2 LRSPGD (reference sequence). The CDR3 DNA, read in part, is TGCACCTGCAGTGCATTAGGGAACACCGGG. Its protein is CTCSALGNTG. The entire CDR3 sequence reads CTCSALGNTGQLYF.

This clone was seen only a few times. Gene names are mouse gene names. The read is 4 residues too short to cover the CDR3 end, so that end is filled in from the germline J gene. V and J are TRBV13-1 and TRBJ2-1; D is possibly TRBD1 (5 bases). V was trimmed by 0 bases and J by 4 bases, leaving 8 bases between them. Germline CDR1 NSHNY, CDR2 SYGAGN. The CDR3 contains 14 residues. The covered CDR3 bases are TGTGCCAGCAGTGATGGAAACAGGTATGCT. Protein sequence: CASSDGNRYA. The whole CDR3 protein reads CASSDGNRYAEQFF.

The sample holds a few counts of this clone. All gene names here are mouse names. Sequencing ends 4 residues short of the CDR3 end; the germline J gene provides the rest. This chain joins TRBV13-3 and TRBJ1-1, with a possible D match to TRBD1 (6 bases). The V gene's germline CDR1 is NNHDY and CDR2 SYVADS. The CDR3 runs 13 residues. V was cut by 5 bases and J by 1 base, with 9 bases left in between. The sequenced part of the CDR3 DNA is TGTGCCAGCAGAATGACAGGGAACACA. As protein: CASRMTGNT. The complete CDR3 protein is CASRMTGNTEVFF.

Note on this clone: Genes and germline come from the mouse. Sequencing ends 4 residues short of the CDR3 end; the germline J gene provides the rest. This chain connects TRBV17 to TRBJ2-1, with TRBD2 matching over 9 bases. Germline CDR1 MNHDT, CDR2 YYDKIL. CDR3 length equals 15 residues. V was clipped by 0 bases and J by 6 bases; unmatched bases: 3. The CDR3 is CASSRDGGARAEQFF. CDR3 bases read: TGTGCTAGCAGTAGAGATGGGGGGGCGCGTGCT.

This clone has just a few counts. Gene names and germline refer to mouse. The read terminates 4 residues ahead of where the CDR3 ends, so the germline J gene completes it. V is TRBV1 and J is TRBJ1-2; D uncertain. Trimming took off 0 bases at V and 0 bases at J, with 8 bases between the two ends. The CDR3 contains 15 residues. CDR1 is NSQYPW and CDR2 is LRSPGD in the germline V gene (reference sequence). CDR3 DNA (partial): TGCACCTGCAGTGCAGATACAAACCCAAACTCC. It translates to CTCSADTNPNS. The whole CDR3 is CTCSADTNPNSDYTF.

This clone was counted ten times or more. Here the gene names and germline are mouse. The CDR3 sequence: CASRQGENYAEQFF. The part of the CDR3 DNA that was read is TGTGCCAGCAGACAGGGGGAGAACTATGCT. The V and J genes are TRBV13-3 and TRBJ2-1; 8 bases agree with TRBD1. The read comes to an end 4 residues before the CDR3 does, leaving the germline J gene to fill in the end. V lost 5 bases, J lost 1 base, and 2 bases stayed unmatched. The CDR3 is made up of 14 amino acids. Germline-derived CDR1 and CDR2 are NNHDY and SYVADS.

Remarks on this clone: These gene names are mouse names. Read sequence stops 4 residues before the CDR3 end, and the germline J gene provides the missing end. The V call is TRBV13-3, the J call TRBJ2-5, with 12 bases lining up with TRBD2. Looked up from germline, CDR1 is NNHDY and CDR2 is SYVADS. This CDR3 is built from 15 residues. The CDR3 bases that were read are TGTGCCAGCAGTGCGGGACTGGGGGGAGCTGAC. This translates into CASSAGLGGAD. The CDR3 as a whole reads CASSAGLGGADTQYF.

This clone showed up just a few times. A junction boundary mismatches the germline segment, possibly from a read error. Genes and germline come from the mouse. The read terminates 4 residues ahead of where the CDR3 ends, so the germline J gene completes it. V usage is TRBV19 and J usage is TRBJ2-3, with 11 bases aligning to TRBD2. The CDR3 is 15 residues long. In germline, CDR1 is FNHDT, CDR2 SITEND (reference sequence). CDR3 region: CVSSRDWGSAETLYF. The sequenced part of the CDR3 DNA is TGTGTCAGCAGCAGGGACTGGGGGAGTGCAGAA.

Comments on this clone: Gene names and germline refer to mouse. The read stops 4 residues short of the end of the CDR3; the missing end is completed from the germline J gene. The rearrangement joins TRBV13-3 to TRBJ1-1; 8 bases map to TRBD1. The V and J ends lost 4 bases and 4 bases, in that order; junction bases with no gene match: 6. CDR1 NNHDY and CDR2 SYVADS come from the germline V gene. This CDR3 comprises 14 residues. The covered CDR3 bases are TGTGCCAGCAGTCCGGACAGGGAGGGCACA. Its protein is CASSPDREGT. The full CDR3 protein reads CASSPDREGTEVFF.

This clone was observed a few times. The genes and germline here are from mouse. The DNA ends 4 residues before the CDR3 does, and the rest of the CDR3 is filled in from the germline J gene. This chain connects TRBV1 to TRBJ2-4, with 11 positions matching TRBD2. V lost 3 bases to trimming and J lost 2 bases; unmatched junction nucleotides: 4. The CDR3 loop spans 16 amino acids. The V gene's germline CDR1 is NSQYPW and CDR2 LRSPGD (reference sequence). The CDR3 here is CTCSAMDWGAQNTLYF. The CDR3 DNA, read in part, is TGCACCTGCAGTGCCATGGACTGGGGGGCTCAAAAC.

This clone was detected a few times. Mouse gene names and germline throughout. The read is 4 residues too short to cover the CDR3 end, so that end is filled in from the germline J gene. V gene TRBV1 combines with J gene TRBJ2-3, with 12 bases fitting TRBD2. The germline gives CDR1 NSQYPW, CDR2 LRSPGD (reference sequence). The ends lost 4 bases at V and 2 bases at J; junction bases unmatched: 7. CDR3 length: 17 amino acids. CDR3 bases read: TGCACCTGCAGTGAGGGGACTGGGGGGCCTGATGCAGAA. Protein: CTCSEGTGGPDAE. The full CDR3 reads CTCSEGTGGPDAETLYF.

As concerns this clone: Any gene name here is a mouse gene name. Read coverage stops 4 residues before the CDR3 terminus; the germline J gene supplies the remainder. The rearrangement uses TRBV5 and TRBJ2-1; D is possibly TRBD1 (5 bases). Germline CDR1 reads LGHNA; CDR2 reads YNLKQL (reference sequence). Trimming pared 1 base from V and 0 bases from J, leaving 7 bases between. The CDR3 loop spans 15 amino acids. CDR3 protein: CASSQGTLNYAEQFF. The part of the CDR3 DNA that was read is TGTGCCAGCAGCCAAGGGACACTTAACTATGCT.

This clone was recorded a few times. Any gene name here is a mouse gene name. The CDR3 end lies 4 residues beyond the end of the read and is filled in from the germline J gene. The chain is built from TRBV1 and TRBJ2-3; TRBD1 aligns across 9 bases. V trimming: 0 bases; J trimming: 0 bases; junction bases outside the gene matches: 4. The CDR3 is 17 residues long. CDR1 and CDR2 (germline): NSQYPW, LRSPGD (reference sequence). CDR3 protein: CTCSADGTGSSAETLYF. The covered CDR3 bases are TGCACCTGCAGTGCAGACGGGACAGGGTCTAGTGCAGAA. The whole variable domain, filled in from reference TRBV1 and TRBJ2-3, reads VTLLEQNPRWRLVPRGQAVNLRCILKNSQYPWMSWYQQDLQKQLQWLFTLRSPGDKEVKSLPGADYLATRVTDTELRLQVANMSQGRTLYCTCSADGTGSSAETLYFGSGTRLTVL.

In the case of this clone: Mouse gene names and germline throughout. The read terminates 4 residues ahead of where the CDR3 ends, so the germline J gene completes it. V is TRBV13-2 and J is TRBJ2-7, with a tentative D call TRBD2 (6 bases). Germline V lookup: CDR1 NNHNN, CDR2 SYGAGS (reference sequence). The CDR3 spans 15 residues. V was pared by 0 bases and J by 2 bases, with 12 bases between. CDR3 amino acids: CASGDAIMGAYEQYF. Incomplete CDR3 DNA: TGTGCCAGCGGTGATGCCATCATGGGGGCCTAT.

The table lists this clone with a few counts. The gene names given are mouse names. The CDR3 goes on 4 residues after the read ends, and that part is filled in from the germline J gene. The chain carries TRBV13-3 and TRBJ2-5, with TRBD2 matching over 11 bases. CDR3 length: 16 amino acids. V trimming: 5 bases; J trimming: 0 bases; junction bases outside the gene matches: 5. Germline V CDR1 and CDR2: NNHDY, SYVADS. The CDR3 region is CASSILGGLNQDTQYF. The sequenced CDR3 bases are TGTGCCAGCAGCATACTGGGGGGGCTTAACCAAGAC.

This clone was counted a few times. Mouse names are used for the genes. CDR3 bases read: TGTGCCAGCAGTGATTACACCTCCTCCTAT. It encodes CASSDYTSSY. The full CDR3 is CASSDYTSSYEQYF. V and J are TRBV13-3 and TRBJ2-7; no clear D. The read terminates 4 residues before the CDR3 end, so the remaining end is supplied by the germline J gene. Germline V gene data show CDR1 as NNHDY and CDR2 as SYVADS. V dropped 1 base and J dropped 0 bases, with 8 bases sitting between them. This CDR3 is 14 amino acids long.